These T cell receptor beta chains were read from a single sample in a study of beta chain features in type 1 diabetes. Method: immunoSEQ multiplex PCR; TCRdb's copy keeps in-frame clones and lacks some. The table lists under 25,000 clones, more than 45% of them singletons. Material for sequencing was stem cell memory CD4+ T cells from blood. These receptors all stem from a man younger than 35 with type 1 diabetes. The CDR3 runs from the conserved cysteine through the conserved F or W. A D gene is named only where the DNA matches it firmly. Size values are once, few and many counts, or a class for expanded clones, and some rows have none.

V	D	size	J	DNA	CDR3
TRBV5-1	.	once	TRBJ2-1	TGCGCCAGCAGCTTGGAACCAGGGGCCGGGTATGAGCAGTTCTTC	CASSLEPGAGYEQFF
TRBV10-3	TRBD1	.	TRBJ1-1	TGTGCCATCAGTGACGGACAGGTTAGTGAAGCTTTCTTT	CAISDGQVSEAFF
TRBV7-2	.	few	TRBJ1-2	TGTGCCAGCAGCCCGTACGACAGTGACTATGGCTACACCTTC	CASSPYDSDYGYTF
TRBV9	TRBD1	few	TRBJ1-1	TGTGCCAGCAGCGTAGGAGGGACAGGGGGTATGAACACGGAAGCTTTCTTT	CASSVGGTGGMNTEAFF
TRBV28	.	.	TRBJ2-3	TGTGCCAGCAGACGCACCAGTGATACGCAGTATTTT	CASRRTSDTQYF
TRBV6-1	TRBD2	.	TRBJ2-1	TGTGCCAGCAGTGCCGTCAGCGGGAGGATCTACAATGAGCAGTTCTTC	CASSAVSGRIYNEQFF
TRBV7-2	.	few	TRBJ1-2	TGTGCCAGCAGCCCGATGACAGGCAGCTATGGCTACACCTTC	CASSPMTGSYGYTF
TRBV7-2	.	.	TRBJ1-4	TGTGCCAGCAGCTTAACCACAGGAGCCCTGTTTTTT	CASSLTTGALFF
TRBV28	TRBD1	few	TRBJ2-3	TGTGCCAGCAGTGTCCCGGGACAGGGCACAGATACGCAGTATTTT	CASSVPGQGTDTQYF
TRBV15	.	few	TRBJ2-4	TGTGCCACCAGCAGAGATCTGGGCACCAAAAACATTCAGTACTTC	CATSRDLGTKNIQYF
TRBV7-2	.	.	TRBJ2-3	TGTGCCAGCAGCTTAGTAATTGAGACAGATACGCAGTATTTT	CASSLVIETDTQYF
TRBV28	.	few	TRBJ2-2	TGTGCCAGCACCTCACCTGGGACTGTCGGTCACGCCGGGGAGCTGTTTTTT	CASTSPGTVGHAGELFF
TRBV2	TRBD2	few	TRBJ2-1	TGTGCCAGCAGATCTAGCGGGACCTACAATGAGCAGTTCTTC	CASRSSGTYNEQFF
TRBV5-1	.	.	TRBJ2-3	TGCGCCAGCAGCTTGGAAGCTGGCACAGATACGCAGTATTTT	CASSLEAGTDTQYF
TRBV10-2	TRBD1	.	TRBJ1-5	TGCGCCAGCAGTGGCCGACAGGGTTTCCTAGATAGCAATCAGCCCCAGCATTTT	CASSGRQGFLDSNQPQHF
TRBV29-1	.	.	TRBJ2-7	TGCAGCGTTGGGCAGGGGTCCTACGAGCAGTACTTC	CSVGQGSYEQYF
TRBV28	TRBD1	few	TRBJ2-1	TGTGCCAGCGACGATCCCGGGACAGGACGCTACAATGAGCAGTTCTTC	CASDDPGTGRYNEQFF
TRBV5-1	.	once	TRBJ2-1	TGCGCCAGCAGCTTCGGCGCGGACAATGAGCAGTTCTTC	CASSFGADNEQFF
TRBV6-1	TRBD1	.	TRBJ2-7	TGTGCCAGCAGTGGGGACAGGGATCCCCTACGAGAGCAGTACTTC	CASSGDRDPLREQYF
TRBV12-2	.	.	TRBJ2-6	TGTGCAAGTCGCTTAATATCCAGGGCTGGGGCCAACGTCCTGACTTTC	CASRLISRAGANVLTF
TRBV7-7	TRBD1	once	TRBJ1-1	TGTGCCAGCAGCCTGAACGACAGGGGCACTGAAGCTTTCTTT	CASSLNDRGTEAFF
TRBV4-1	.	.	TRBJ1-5	TGCGCCAGCAGCCAAGATTCAACTCCCCGCCGGCCCCAGCATTTT	CASSQDSTPRRPQHF
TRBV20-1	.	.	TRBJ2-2	TGCAGTGCTAGCGCCGGGGAGCTGTTTTTT	CSASAGELFF
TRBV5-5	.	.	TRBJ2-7	TGTGCCAGCGCGGGGACAGTGACGCCCTACGAGCAGTACTTC	CASAGTVTPYEQYF